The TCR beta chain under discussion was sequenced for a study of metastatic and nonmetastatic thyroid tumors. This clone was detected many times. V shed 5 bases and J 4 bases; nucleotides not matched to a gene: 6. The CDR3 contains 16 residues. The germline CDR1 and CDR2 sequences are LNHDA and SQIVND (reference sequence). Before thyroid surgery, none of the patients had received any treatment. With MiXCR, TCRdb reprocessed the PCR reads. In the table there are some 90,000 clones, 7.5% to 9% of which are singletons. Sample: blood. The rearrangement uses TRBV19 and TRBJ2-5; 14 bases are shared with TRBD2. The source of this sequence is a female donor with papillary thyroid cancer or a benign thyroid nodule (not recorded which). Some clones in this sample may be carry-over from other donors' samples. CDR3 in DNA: TGTGCCAGTAGTTCGCGACTAGCGGGGGGGCGAGAGACCCAGTACTTC. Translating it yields CASSSRLAGGRETQYF.